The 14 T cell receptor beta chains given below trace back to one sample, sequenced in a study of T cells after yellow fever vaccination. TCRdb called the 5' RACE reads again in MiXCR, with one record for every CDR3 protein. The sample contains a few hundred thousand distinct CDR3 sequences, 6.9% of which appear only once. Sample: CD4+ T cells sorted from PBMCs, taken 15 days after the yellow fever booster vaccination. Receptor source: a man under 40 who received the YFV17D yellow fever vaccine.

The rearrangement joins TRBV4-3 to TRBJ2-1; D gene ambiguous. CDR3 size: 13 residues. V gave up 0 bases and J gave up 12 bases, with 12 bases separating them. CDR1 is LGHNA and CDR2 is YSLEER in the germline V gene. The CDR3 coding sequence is TGCGCCAGCAGCCAAGATAGTGGAAGTCGGCAGTTCTTC. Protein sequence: CASSQDSGSRQFF.

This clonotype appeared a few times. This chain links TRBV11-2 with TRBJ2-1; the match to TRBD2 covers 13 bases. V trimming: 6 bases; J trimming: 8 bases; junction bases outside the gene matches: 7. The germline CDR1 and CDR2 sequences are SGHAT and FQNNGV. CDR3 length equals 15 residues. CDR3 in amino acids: CASRMPGLAGHEQFF. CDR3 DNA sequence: TGTGCCAGCAGAATGCCGGGACTAGCGGGACATGAGCAGTTCTTC.

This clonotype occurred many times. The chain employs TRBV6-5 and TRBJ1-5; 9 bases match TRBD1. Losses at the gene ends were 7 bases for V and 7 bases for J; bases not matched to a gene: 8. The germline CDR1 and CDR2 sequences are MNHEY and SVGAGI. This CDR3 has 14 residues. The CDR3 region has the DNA TGTGCCAGCACTCGAACAGGGGGCAGGCAGCCCCAGCATTTT. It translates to CASTRTGGRQPQHF.

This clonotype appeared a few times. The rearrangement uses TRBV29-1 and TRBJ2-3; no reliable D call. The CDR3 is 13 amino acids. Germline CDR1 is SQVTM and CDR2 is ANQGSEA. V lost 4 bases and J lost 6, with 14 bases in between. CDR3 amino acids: CSVGRRLSDTQYF. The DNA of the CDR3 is TGCAGCGTTGGCCGGAGACTCTCGGATACGCAGTATTTT.

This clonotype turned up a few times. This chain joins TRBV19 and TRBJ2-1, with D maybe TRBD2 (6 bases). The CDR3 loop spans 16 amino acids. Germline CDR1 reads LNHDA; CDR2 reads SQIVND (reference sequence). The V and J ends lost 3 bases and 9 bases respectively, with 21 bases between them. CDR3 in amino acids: CASSISPGRGGSEQFF. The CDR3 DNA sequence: TGTGCCAGTAGTATTTCCCCCGGGCGGGGCGGCAGTGAGCAGTTCTTC.

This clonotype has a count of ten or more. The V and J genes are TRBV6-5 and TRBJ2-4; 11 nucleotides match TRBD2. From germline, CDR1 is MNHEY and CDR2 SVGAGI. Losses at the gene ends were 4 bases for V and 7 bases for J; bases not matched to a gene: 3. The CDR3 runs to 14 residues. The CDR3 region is CASSSGLAENIQYF. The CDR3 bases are TGTGCCAGCAGTTCGGGACTAGCGGAGAACATTCAGTACTTC.

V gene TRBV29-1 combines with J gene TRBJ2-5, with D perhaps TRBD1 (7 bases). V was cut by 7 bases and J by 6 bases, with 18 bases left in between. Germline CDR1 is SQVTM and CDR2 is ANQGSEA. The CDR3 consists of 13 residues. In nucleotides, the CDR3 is TGCAGCGCGCGGGACAGTGGACGGCAGACCCAGTACTTC. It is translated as CSARDSGRQTQYF.

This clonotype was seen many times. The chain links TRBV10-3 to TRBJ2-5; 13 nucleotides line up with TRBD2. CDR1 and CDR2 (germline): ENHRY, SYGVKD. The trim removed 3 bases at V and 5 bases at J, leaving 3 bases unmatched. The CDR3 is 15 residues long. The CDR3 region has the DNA TGTGCCATCAGTGAAGGACTAGCGGGAGCGGAGACCCAGTACTTC. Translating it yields CAISEGLAGAETQYF.

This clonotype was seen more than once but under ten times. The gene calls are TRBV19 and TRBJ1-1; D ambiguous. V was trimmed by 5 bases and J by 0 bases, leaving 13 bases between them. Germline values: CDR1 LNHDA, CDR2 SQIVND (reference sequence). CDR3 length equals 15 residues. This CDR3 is CASSPNTNVNTEAFF. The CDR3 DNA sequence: TGTGCCAGTAGTCCAAACACCAATGTGAACACTGAAGCTTTCTTT.

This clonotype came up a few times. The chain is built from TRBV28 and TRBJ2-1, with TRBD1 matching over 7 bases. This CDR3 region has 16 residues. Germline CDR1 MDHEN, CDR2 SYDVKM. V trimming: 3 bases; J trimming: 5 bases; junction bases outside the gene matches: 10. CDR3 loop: CASSFLSGQFDNEQFF. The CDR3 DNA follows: TGTGCCAGCAGTTTTTTATCGGGACAGTTCGACAATGAGCAGTTCTTC. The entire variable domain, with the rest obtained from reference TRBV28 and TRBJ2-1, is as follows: DVKVTQSSRYLVKRTGEKVFLECVQDMDHENMFWYRQDPGLGLRLIYFSYDVKMKEKGDIPEGYSVSREKKERFSLILESASTNQTSMYLCASSFLSGQFDNEQFFGPGTRLTVL.

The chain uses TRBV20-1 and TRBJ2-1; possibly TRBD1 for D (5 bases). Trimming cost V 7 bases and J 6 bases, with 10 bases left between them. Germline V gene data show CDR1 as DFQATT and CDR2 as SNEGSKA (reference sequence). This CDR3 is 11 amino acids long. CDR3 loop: CSGGGGNEQFF. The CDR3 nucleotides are TGCAGTGGGGGCGGTGGCAATGAGCAGTTCTTC.

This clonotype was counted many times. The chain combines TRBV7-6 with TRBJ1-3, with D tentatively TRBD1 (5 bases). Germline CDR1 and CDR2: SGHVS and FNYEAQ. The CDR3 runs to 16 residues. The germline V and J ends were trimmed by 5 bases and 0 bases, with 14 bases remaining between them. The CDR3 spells CASSPVEGISGNTIYF. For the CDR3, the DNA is TGTGCCAGCAGCCCGGTCGAGGGGATCTCTGGAAACACCATATATTTT.

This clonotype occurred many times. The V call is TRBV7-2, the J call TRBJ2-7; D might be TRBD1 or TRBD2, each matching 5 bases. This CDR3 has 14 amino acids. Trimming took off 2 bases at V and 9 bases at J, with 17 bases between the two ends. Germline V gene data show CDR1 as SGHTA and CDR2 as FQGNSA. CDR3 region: CASSLTGTVTGQYF. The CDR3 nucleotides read TGTGCCAGCAGCTTAACCGGGACGGTAACTGGGCAGTACTTC.

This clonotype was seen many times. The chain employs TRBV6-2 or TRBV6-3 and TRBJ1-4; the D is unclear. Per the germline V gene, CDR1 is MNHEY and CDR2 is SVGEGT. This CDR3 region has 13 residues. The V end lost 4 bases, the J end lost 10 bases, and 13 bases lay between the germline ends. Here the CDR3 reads CASSFSGLSKLFF. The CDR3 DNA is TGTGCCAGCAGTTTCTCCGGGCTGTCAAAACTGTTTTTT.